What follows are 4 T cell receptor beta chains derived from one specimen sequenced in a study of shared clonotypes between healthy human individuals. Sequencing used immunoSEQ multiplex PCR; TCRdb keeps in-frame clones, though not all of them. The table records roughly 2.4 million clones, roughly 95% of them present only once. Sample: naive CD4+ T cells sorted from blood. Subset of the sample: CD45RA+ positively selected. The origin of the receptors is a man younger than 30 in good health.

V is TRBV6-8 and J is TRBJ2-7; unclear D gene. V was cut by 5 bases and J by 6 bases, with 11 bases left in between. Per germline, CDR1 MNHGY and CDR2 SAAAGT. The CDR3 sequence is 12 residues long. The CDR3 reads CASSDTPGEQYF. The CDR3 nucleotides are TGTGCCAGCAGTGACACGCCAGGCGAGCAGTACTTC.

This clone was found once. The V and J genes are TRBV30 and TRBJ2-1, with D perhaps TRBD1 (6 bases). CDR1 and CDR2 from the germline V gene are GTSNPN and SVGIG (reference sequence). Trimming stripped 4 bases from V and 8 bases from J, with 15 bases between. The CDR3 extends over 13 amino acids. DNA for the CDR3: TGTGCCTGGAACCATTACAGGGCCCATGAGCAGTTCTTC. It is translated as CAWNHYRAHEQFF.

This rearrangement joins TRBV27 to TRBJ1-6; unclear D gene. The CDR3 is made up of 16 amino acids. V dropped 4 bases and J dropped 7 bases, with 17 bases sitting between them. Germline V gene data show CDR1 as MNHEY and CDR2 as SMNVEV (reference sequence). CDR3 region: CASSYLSGVGNSPLHF. The CDR3, as DNA: TGTGCCAGCAGTTATTTATCCGGGGTAGGAAATTCACCCCTCCACTTT.

Only one count was recorded for this clone. The CDR3 DNA follows: TGTGCCTGGAGTGGCGGGACAGGGTTCATGGCCCAGTACTTC. Residues: CAWSGGTGFMAQYF. The chain employs TRBV30 and TRBJ2-5, with 9 bases fitting TRBD1. The CDR3 has 14 amino acids. Trimming removed 1 base from V and 9 bases from J; junction bases left unmatched: 9. In germline, CDR1 is GTSNPN, CDR2 SVGIG (reference sequence).